Below are 29 T cell receptor beta chains sequenced from a single sample in a study of tumor-infiltrating lymphocytes in primary liver carcinoma. The researchers produced TCR beta cDNA from around 0.5 ug total RNA with a constant-region primer. Libraries covering TCR beta were generated through three nested multiplex PCR rounds (using a slightly modified ARM-PCR). In the first two PCR rounds, TRBV1-TRBV30 forward primers were paired with a C-beta reverse primer, and each round lasted approximately 10 cycles. TCRdb reprocessed the multiplex PCR reads via MiXCR and lists one record per CDR3 protein. The sample consists of approximately 330,000 distinct CDR3 sequences, less than 65% of them appearing once. Unsorted whole blood served as the source of blood RNA, and germline DNA was extracted as well. What was sequenced was peripheral blood. The receptors derive from a man aged 40-50 years with primary liver carcinoma and hepatitis B virus infection.

Comments on this clonotype: The limits of the CDR3 on the DNA are not certain, so only TCRdb's listed CDR3 is given. The rearrangement uses TRBV5-6 and TRBJ2-7; the table's D call of TRBD1 was not tested on the DNA. The CDR3 is made up of 14 amino acids, end residues included. The germline gives CDR1 SGHDT, CDR2 YYEEEE. This CDR3 reads CASGFGTGAYEHYF.

The chain combines TRBV7-9 with TRBJ2-1; D unresolved. Germline CDR1 SEHNR, CDR2 FQNEAQ (reference sequence). The CDR3 is made up of 11 amino acids. Between the trimmed V and J ends, which lost 2 bases and 11 bases, there was a span of 7 bases. The CDR3 nucleotides are TGTGCCAGCAGCTTATCCGATAAGCAGTTCTTC. Its translation: CASSLSDKQFF.

This clonotype was seen more than once but under ten times. A junction boundary mismatches the germline segment, possibly from a read error. The chain couples TRBV11-1 to TRBJ2-1; D perhaps matches TRBD2 (6 bases). The CDR3 sequence is 14 residues long. Germline V lookup: CDR1 SGHAT, CDR2 FQDESV (reference sequence). The CDR3 sequence: CASSAGGNHNEQFF. The CDR3 nucleotides are TGTGCTAGCAGCGCTGGCGGGAATCACAATGAGCAGTTCTTC.

The chain uses TRBV10-1 and TRBJ2-1, with D uncertain. The CDR3 totals 16 residues. The V end lost 3 bases, the J end lost 1 base, and 13 bases lay between the germline ends. Germline V CDR1 and CDR2: WNHNN, SYGVQD (reference sequence). The CDR3, as DNA: TGCGCCAGCAGTGACCCTACTGGGAATTCCTACAATGAGCAGTTCTTC. Translated, it gives CASSDPTGNSYNEQFF.

This clonotype was counted once. This may stem from a read error, because a much larger clone lies one nucleotide away. The V gene is TRBV6-5, the J gene TRBJ2-1; 8 positions agree with TRBD2. V lost 4 bases, J lost 6 bases, and 14 bases stayed unmatched. This CDR3 is built from 17 residues. Per germline, CDR1 MNHEY and CDR2 SVGAGI. CDR3 residues: CASSLRLAGSRGNEQFF. CDR3 sequence (DNA): TGTGCCAGCAGTTTACGGCTAGCGGGCTCTAGGGGCAATGAGCAGTTCTTC.

This clonotype was picked up one time. A much more abundant neighbour one base away suggests this may be a read error. The chain uses TRBV12-3 or TRBV12-4 and TRBJ1-4, with no clear D. The CDR3 has 12 residues. The germline V and J ends were trimmed by 7 bases and 10 bases, with 13 bases remaining between them. The CDR3 region is CASNLTTGKLFF. In nucleotides, the CDR3 is TGTGCCAGCAATTTGACAACCGGAAAACTGTTTTTT.

The chain employs TRBV24-1 and TRBJ2-7; the match to TRBD2 covers 8 bases. This CDR3 has 16 residues. V was clipped by 4 bases and J by 9 bases; unmatched bases: 16. Germline CDR1 reads KGHDR; CDR2 reads SFDVKD. In DNA, the CDR3 is TGTGCCACCAGTGACCCCGGGACTAGAAACCGAACCGGGCAGTACTTC. Its protein is CATSDPGTRNRTGQYF.

At least ten counts were recorded for this clonotype. The chain carries TRBV12-3 or TRBV12-4 and TRBJ1-6, with 7 bases that match TRBD1. V gave up 7 bases and J gave up 7 bases; unmatched junction bases: 7. The CDR3 loop spans 14 amino acids. The CDR3, as DNA: TGTGCCAGCAAAACGGACAGGAACAATTCACCCCTCCACTTT. Translation gives CASKTDRNNSPLHF.

This clonotype was seen repeatedly, ten times or more. The rearrangement uses TRBV4-3 and TRBJ2-1; D is possibly TRBD2 (5 bases). With 4 bases removed from V and 6 bases from J, the gap between germline ends came to 7 bases. Germline CDR1 is LGHNA and CDR2 is YSLEER. The CDR3 consists of 12 residues. This CDR3 is CASSRAGNEQFF. Here the CDR3 DNA reads TGCGCCAGCAGCCGCGCGGGCAATGAGCAGTTCTTC.

This clonotype has just a few counts. The chain carries TRBV20-1 and TRBJ2-3; D is unclear. V dropped 5 bases and J dropped 2 bases, with 14 bases sitting between them. This CDR3 region has 14 residues. The germline V gene encodes CDR1 DFQATT and CDR2 SNEGSKA (reference sequence). The DNA for the CDR3 is TGCAGTGCTTCTAGACTCCACCCCACAGATACGCAGTATTTT. As protein: CSASRLHPTDTQYF.

In its sample, this clonotype was seen once. The CDR3 carries no conserved terminal phenylalanine or tryptophan, so it likely arises from a read error. The CDR3 DNA is TGTGCCAGCAGTGGGGACAGTGAAGCTTTCATT. Encoded protein: CASSGDSEAFI. The V call is TRBV10-2, the J call TRBJ1-1, with 7 nucleotides matching TRBD1. This CDR3 is built from 11 residues. Germline V gene lookup returns CDR1 WSHSY and CDR2 SAAADI.

A word on this clonotype: A much larger clonotype is one base distant, so this may be a read error. The J gene is TRBJ2-1, the V gene TRBV6-5; TRBD2 matches at 10 bases. After removal of 4 bases from V and 9 bases from J, the junction contained 6 bases not matched to a gene. Looked up from germline, CDR1 is MNHEY and CDR2 is SVGAGI. This CDR3 is built from 14 residues. The CDR3 DNA reads TGTGCCAGCAGTTTTCAAGCGGGAGGGGGTGAGCAGTTCTTC. It is translated as CASSFQAGGGEQFF.

On this clonotype: Lacking the conserved final phenylalanine or tryptophan, this CDR3 likely reflects a read error. This chain joins TRBV14 and TRBJ2-5, with D uncertain. The CDR3 consists of 16 residues. Per the germline V gene, CDR1 is SGHDN and CDR2 is FVKESK. CDR3 amino acids: CPSSQEKGTVQETQYL. The DNA of the CDR3 is TGTCCCAGCAGCCAAGAGAAGGGAACAGTTCAAGAGACCCAGTACCTC.

In the case of this clonotype: With a much larger clone just one base away, this may be a read error. The chain carries TRBV14 and TRBJ2-3; D is possibly TRBD1 (5 bases). V lost 4 bases to trimming and J lost 2 bases, with 7 bases between them. CDR3 length: 13 amino acids. Per the germline V gene, CDR1 is SGHDN and CDR2 is FVKESK. Written as DNA, the CDR3 is TGTGCCAGCAGCCGAGGACACACAGATACGCAGTATTTT. The encoded protein is CASSRGHTDTQYF.

This clonotype has a handful of counts. The J gene is TRBJ1-5, the V gene TRBV6-6; possibly TRBD1 for D (5 bases). The germline V gene encodes CDR1 MNHNY and CDR2 SVGAGI (reference sequence). V lost 6 bases and J lost 0, with 18 bases in between. The CDR3 covers 17 residues. The CDR3 is CASSFILGQNSNQPQHF. The CDR3 DNA follows: TGTGCCAGCAGCTTCATACTGGGGCAGAATAGCAATCAGCCCCAGCATTTT.

Comment on this clonotype: This may be a read error, as it is one base from a much larger clone. The chain combines TRBV4-3 with TRBJ2-1; D not certain. Germline V gene sequence: CDR1 LGHNA, CDR2 YSLEER. This CDR3 region has 15 residues. The CDR3 nucleotides are TGCGCCAGCAGCCAAGTTGCGGCCTCCTACAATGACCAGTTCTTC. Protein: CASSQVAASYNDQFF.

A word on this clonotype: An end of the junction does not agree with germline; a read error may underlie this. The rearrangement uses TRBV5-1 and TRBJ2-6, with 11 bases lining up with TRBD2. Looked up from germline, CDR1 is SGHRS and CDR2 is YFSETQ. The CDR3 is 19 residues long. In DNA, the CDR3 is TGCGCCAGCAGCCCGAAACCGGGACTAGCGGCCTCTGGGGCCAACCTCCTGACTTTC. Protein product: CASSPKPGLAASGANLLTF.

Only a few counts were recorded for this clonotype. The V call is TRBV6-5, the J call TRBJ2-7; D remains ambiguous. Trimming removed 2 bases from V and 2 bases from J, with 10 bases in between. The CDR3 covers 14 residues. Germline V lookup: CDR1 MNHEY, CDR2 SVGAGI. CDR3 bases: TGTGCCAGCAGTTACGACCGCGACACCTACGAGCAGTACTTC. Encoded protein: CASSYDRDTYEQYF.

The chain has TRBV28 and TRBJ1-5; tentatively, D is TRBD1 (6 bases). Trimming cost V 10 bases and J 6 bases, with 22 bases left between them. Germline V lookup: CDR1 MDHEN, CDR2 SYDVKM. The CDR3 spans 15 residues. CDR3 DNA sequence: TGTGCCACACTTGTGGGGGGCCAGGGCCCTCAGCCCCAGCATTTT. This gives the protein CATLVGGQGPQPQHF.

This chain connects TRBV19 to TRBJ1-5; 9 nucleotides line up with TRBD1. The V gene end was trimmed by 4 bases and the J gene end by 2 bases; junction bases not matched to a gene: 6. CDR3 length equals 16 residues. The germline V gene encodes CDR1 LNHDA and CDR2 SQIVND (reference sequence). CDR3 amino acids: CASSTHTGGGNQPQHF. CDR3 coding DNA: TGTGCCAGTAGTACTCACACAGGGGGCGGCAATCAGCCCCAGCATTTT.

This clonotype was seen just once. One end of the junction does not line up with germline, which may come from a read error. The rearrangement uses TRBV11-2 and TRBJ2-3; D is possibly TRBD1 or TRBD2 (5 bases each). The CDR3 covers 15 residues. Germline CDR1 reads SGHAT; CDR2 reads FQNNGV. CDR3 residues: CANSLQPPGRGTQYF. The CDR3 DNA reads as TGTGCCAACAGCTTACAACCCCCGGGACGGGGCACGCAGTATTTT.

To note about this clonotype: The junction does not match germline at one end; this may be a read error. This rearrangement joins TRBV6-6 to TRBJ1-1; TRBD1 aligns across 8 bases. Germline V gene sequence: CDR1 MNHNY, CDR2 SVGAGI (reference sequence). This CDR3 contains 11 residues. CDR3 bases: TGTACCAGCAGGGACAGGAATCAAGCTTTCTTT. Its translation is CTSRDRNQAFF.

A remark on this clonotype: It may be a read error: a sequence one base away is much more abundant. The rearrangement uses TRBV29-1 and TRBJ2-2, with a tentative D call TRBD2 (7 bases). V was trimmed by 4 bases and J by 5 bases, leaving 29 bases between them. This CDR3 contains 19 residues. Germline V gives CDR1 SQVTM, CDR2 ANQGSEA. CDR3 protein: CSVGTSVRGRGPETGELFF. The CDR3 DNA is TGCAGCGTTGGTACCAGTGTAAGGGGGAGGGGACCGGAAACCGGGGAGCTGTTTTTT.

This clonotype was observed a handful of times. Germline and junction disagree at one end, which may indicate a read error. This chain links TRBV11-2 with TRBJ2-7; the match to TRBD2 covers 10 bases. CDR1 and CDR2 from the germline V gene are SGHAT and FQNNGV. CDR3 length: 16 residues. CDR3 region: CAGSHLSGRTRYEQYF. The CDR3 coding sequence is TGTGCCGGCAGCCACCTTAGCGGGAGGACCCGGTACGAGCAGTACTTC. Using reference TRBV11-2 and TRBJ2-7 for the parts outside the CDR3, the full variable domain is EAGVAQSPRYKIIEKRQSVAFWCNPISGHATLYWYQQILGQGPKLLIQFQNNGVVDDSQLPKDRFSAERLKGVDSTLKIQPAKLEDSAVYLCAGSHLSGRTRYEQYFGPGTRLTVT.

Ten or more counts support this clonotype. The CDR3 DNA follows: TGTGCCAGCAGTTTAACTGACGGTATCAATCAGCCCCAGCATTTT. Amino acids: CASSLTDGINQPQHF. The chain uses TRBV12-3 or TRBV12-4 and TRBJ1-5; no clear D gene. V was shortened by 2 bases and J by 3 bases, with 11 bases between the two germline ends. The CDR3 extends over 15 amino acids.

With regard to this clonotype: Given a much more abundant clone one base away, this may be a read error. The genes are TRBV6-5 and TRBJ2-3; D not certain. Deletions cut 5 bases from V and 0 bases from J, with 9 bases between. Germline V gene sequence: CDR1 MNHEY, CDR2 SVGAGI. The CDR3 covers 14 residues. CDR3 nucleotide sequence: TGTGCCAGCAGTGACCGTTGGAGCACAGATACGCAGTATTTT. This sequence encodes CASSDRWSTDTQYF.

This clonotype occurred once. Germline and junction disagree at one end, which may indicate a read error. The genes are TRBV6-5 and TRBJ2-7; 9 bases fit TRBD1. The germline V gene encodes CDR1 MNHEY and CDR2 SVGAGI. There are 16 residues in the CDR3. The DNA for the CDR3 is TGTGCCAGGAGTTATAGATTGGGACAGGGTCCCTACGAGCAGTACTTC. Translating it yields CARSYRLGQGPYEQYF.

This clonotype was picked up many times. This rearrangement joins TRBV12-3 or TRBV12-4 to TRBJ2-7; TRBD1 aligns across 12 bases. This CDR3 region has 15 residues. The V segment lost 6 bases and the J segment 3 bases; nucleotides outside the gene matches: 6. The CDR3 loop reads CASSAGQGAIYEQYF. The CDR3 bases are TGTGCCAGCAGCGCGGGACAGGGGGCGATCTACGAGCAGTACTTC.

A remark on this clonotype: A much bigger clone sits one base away, suggesting this may be a read error. The chain links TRBV6-1 to TRBJ2-3; TRBD2 is a possible D gene (5 bases). The CDR3 extends over 12 amino acids. Per the germline V gene, CDR1 is MNHNS and CDR2 is SASEGT. The CDR3 DNA reads TGTGCCAGCAGCATCCTCGGGGATACGCATTATTTT. It encodes CASSILGDTHYF.